This TCR beta chain was sequenced in a study of response to subunit inactivated influenza vaccine. Study results and limitations: The authors proposed limited new T cell recruitment per seasonal influenza vaccination.

After removal of 3 bases from V and 6 bases from J, the junction contained 7 bases not matched to a gene. This CDR3 region has 15 residues. Remarks on this clonotype: Its antigen is unidentified.

TCRdb passed the RT-PCR reads through MiXCR, listing each CDR3 protein once. The repertoire holds hundreds of thousands of distinct CDR3 sequences, with less than 30% as singletons. This receptor was identified in a man aged 50-59 years who received an inactivated influenza vaccine. Sequencing was performed on CD4+ T cells sorted from PBMCs, taken roughly 5 days after vaccination. This chain joins TRBV12-3 or TRBV12-4 and TRBJ2-1; 8 bases match TRBD2. The CDR3, as DNA: TGTGCCAGCAGTTTGGGGACTAGGTACTCCAATGAGCAGTTCTTC. Its protein product is CASSLGTRYSNEQFF.